The present T cell receptor (beta chain) was sequenced within a study of CD8+ T cells in alopecia areata. The wider study: For the treated group, dosing was oral tofacitinib at 5 to 10 mg twice daily.

Following RNA extraction, reverse transcription yielded cDNA that acted as the sequencing template. TCRdb keeps only in-frame clones here, not all; method: immunoSEQ multiplex PCR. Of 13,000 or so clones in the sample, 45% to 70% were seen once. Peripheral blood, together with lesional scalp punch biopsies, was collected from alopecia areata patients. J gave up 6 bases and V 2 bases, and 10 bases lay outside the gene matches. Germline V gene sequence: CDR1 MRHNA, CDR2 SNTAGT. The CDR3 is 16 amino acids. J is TRBJ2-7 and V is TRBV6-4; 10 bases align to TRBD1. The sample was skin. This TCR came from a human donor with alopecia areata. CDR3 region: CASSDRRDRGLVEQYF. The CDR3, as DNA: TGTGCCAGCAGTGACCGCCGGGACAGGGGACTGGTCGAGCAGTACTTC.